This T cell receptor (beta chain) was sequenced in a study of T-cell reconstitution after alpha-beta-depleted transplantation in children. Unique molecular identifiers were incorporated when the TCRbeta library was constructed. TCRdb analysed the PCR reads with MiXCR anew, one entry per CDR3 protein. Of a few hundred thousand distinct CDR3 sequences listed, 10% are singletons. The table lists this clonotype with a few counts. The trim removed 5 bases at V and 8 bases at J, leaving 12 bases unmatched. The CDR3 spans 16 residues. Germline lookup yields CDR1 MNHEY and CDR2 SMNVEV (reference sequence). The specimen comprised PBMCs from the stem cell graft donor, sampled from the stem cell graft. This clonotype was sampled from a human donor who donated a stem cell graft to a child with acute lymphoblastic leukemia. V is TRBV27 and J is TRBJ1-3; 10 positions agree with TRBD1. In DNA form, the CDR3 reads TGTGCCAGCAGTCCTCGTCCCGGGACAGGGGTTGACACCATATATTTT. This encodes CASSPRPGTGVDTIYF.